This TCR beta chain was recovered during a study of T-cell reconstitution after alpha-beta-depleted transplantation in children. The study's findings and limits: Newly produced T cells mostly accounted for T-cell counts and diversity one year post-transplant.

A remark on this clonotype: Its specificity is not known.

Unique molecular identifiers were incorporated during preparation of the TCRbeta library. Each CDR3 protein is one row after TCRdb ran MiXCR on the PCR reads. The sample holds approximately 350,000 distinct CDR3 sequences, 15% to 20% seen once. Trimming left V 8 bases short and J 5 bases short, with 12 bases between. This CDR3 is built from 12 residues. Germline CDR1 MGHDK, CDR2 SYGVNS. The V call is TRBV25-1, the J call TRBJ2-5; perhaps TRBD2 as D (6 bases). The specimen comprised PBMCs, mostly from graft donor cells, sampled 360 days after TCRalphabeta/CD19-depleted stem cell transplant. This TCR was sampled from a male patient aged 2 to 10 who had a stem cell transplant for acute lymphoblastic leukemia, so the T cells may come from the graft donor. The CDR3 DNA reads TGTGCCAGCGGAGCGGGTCAGGAGACCCAGTACTTC. This codes for CASGAGQETQYF.